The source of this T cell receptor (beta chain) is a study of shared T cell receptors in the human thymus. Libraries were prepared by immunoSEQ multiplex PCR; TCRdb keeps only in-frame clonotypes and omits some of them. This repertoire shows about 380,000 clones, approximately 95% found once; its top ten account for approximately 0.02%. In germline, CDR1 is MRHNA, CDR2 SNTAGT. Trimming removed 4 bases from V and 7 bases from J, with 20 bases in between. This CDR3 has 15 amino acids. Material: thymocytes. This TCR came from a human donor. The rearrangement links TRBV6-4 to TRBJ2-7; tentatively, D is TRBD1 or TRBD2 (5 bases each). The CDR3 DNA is TGTGCCAGCAGTGGTTGGGACCTTTGGGTGTGGGAGCAGTACTTC. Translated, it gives CASSGWDLWVWEQYF.